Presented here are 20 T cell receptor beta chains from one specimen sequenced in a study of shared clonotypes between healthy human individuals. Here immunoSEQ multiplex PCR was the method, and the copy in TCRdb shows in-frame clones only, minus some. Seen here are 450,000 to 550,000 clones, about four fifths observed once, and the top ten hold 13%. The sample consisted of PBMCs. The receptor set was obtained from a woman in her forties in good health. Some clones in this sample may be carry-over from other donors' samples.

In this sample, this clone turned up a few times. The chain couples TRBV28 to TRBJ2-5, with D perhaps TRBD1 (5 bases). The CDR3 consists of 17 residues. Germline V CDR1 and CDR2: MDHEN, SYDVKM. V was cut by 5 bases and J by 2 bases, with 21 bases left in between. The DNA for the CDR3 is TGTGCCAGCAGTCAACGACGACAGATCATGCTACAAGAGACCCAGTACTTC. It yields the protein CASSQRRQIMLQETQYF.

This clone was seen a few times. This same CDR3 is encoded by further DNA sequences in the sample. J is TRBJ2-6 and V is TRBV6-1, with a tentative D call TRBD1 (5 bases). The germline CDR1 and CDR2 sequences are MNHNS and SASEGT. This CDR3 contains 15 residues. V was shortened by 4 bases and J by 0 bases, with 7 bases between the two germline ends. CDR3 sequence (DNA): TGTGCCAGCAGTGTTCAGGGCTCTGGGGCCAACGTCCTGACTTTC. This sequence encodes CASSVQGSGANVLTF.

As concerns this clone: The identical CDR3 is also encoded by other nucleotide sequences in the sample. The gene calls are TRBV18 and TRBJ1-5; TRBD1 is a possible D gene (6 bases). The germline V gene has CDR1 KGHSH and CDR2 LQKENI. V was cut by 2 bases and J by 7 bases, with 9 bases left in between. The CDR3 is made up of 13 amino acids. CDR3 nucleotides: TGTGCCAGCTCACCAGACAGGAGCCAGCCCCAGCATTTT. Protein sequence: CASSPDRSQPQHF.

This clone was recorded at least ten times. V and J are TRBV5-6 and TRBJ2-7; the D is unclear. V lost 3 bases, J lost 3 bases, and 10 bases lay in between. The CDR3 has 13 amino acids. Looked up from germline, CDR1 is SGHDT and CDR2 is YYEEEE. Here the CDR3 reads CASSSQGIYEQYF. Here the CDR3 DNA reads TGTGCCAGCAGCTCTCAAGGGATCTACGAGCAGTACTTC.

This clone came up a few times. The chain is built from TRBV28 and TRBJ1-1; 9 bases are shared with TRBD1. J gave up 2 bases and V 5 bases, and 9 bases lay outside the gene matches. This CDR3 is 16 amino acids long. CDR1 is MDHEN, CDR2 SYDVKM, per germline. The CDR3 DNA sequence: TGTGCCAGCAGTCCCGGGACAGGGAGGAGCAACACTGAAGCTTTCTTT. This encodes CASSPGTGRSNTEAFF.

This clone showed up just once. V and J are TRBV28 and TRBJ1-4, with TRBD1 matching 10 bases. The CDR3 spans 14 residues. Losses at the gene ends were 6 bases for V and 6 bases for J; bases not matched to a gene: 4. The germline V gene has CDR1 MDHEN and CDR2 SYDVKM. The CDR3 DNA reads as TGTGCCAGCAGGACAGGGGGCGTAGATGAAAAACTGTTTTTT. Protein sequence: CASRTGGVDEKLFF.

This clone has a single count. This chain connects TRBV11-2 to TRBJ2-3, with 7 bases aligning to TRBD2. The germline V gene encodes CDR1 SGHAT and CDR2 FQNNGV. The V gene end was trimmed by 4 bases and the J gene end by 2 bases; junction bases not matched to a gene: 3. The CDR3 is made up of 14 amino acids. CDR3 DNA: TGTGCCAGCAGCTCTAGCGGCTCCACAGATACGCAGTATTTT. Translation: CASSSSGSTDTQYF.

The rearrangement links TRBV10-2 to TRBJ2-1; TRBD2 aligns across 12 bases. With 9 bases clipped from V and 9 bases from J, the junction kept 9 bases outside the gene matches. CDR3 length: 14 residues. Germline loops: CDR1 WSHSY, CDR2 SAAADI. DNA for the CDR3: TGCGCCAGTCGACTAGCGGGAGTTCGGCGTGAGCAGTTCTTC. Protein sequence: CASRLAGVRREQFF.

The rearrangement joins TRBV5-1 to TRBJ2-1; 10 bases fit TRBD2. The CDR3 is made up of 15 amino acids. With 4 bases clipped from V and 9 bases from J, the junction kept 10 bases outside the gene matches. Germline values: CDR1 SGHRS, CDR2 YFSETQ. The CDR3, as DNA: TGCGCCAGCAGCCCTCAAGCGGGAGGGCTGGCTGAGCAGTTCTTC. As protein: CASSPQAGGLAEQFF.

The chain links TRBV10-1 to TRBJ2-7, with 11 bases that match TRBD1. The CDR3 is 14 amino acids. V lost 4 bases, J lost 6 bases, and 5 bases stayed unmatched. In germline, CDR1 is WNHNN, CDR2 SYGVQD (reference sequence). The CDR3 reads CASSGGQGGIEQYF. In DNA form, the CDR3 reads TGCGCCAGCAGTGGGGGACAGGGGGGGATCGAGCAGTACTTC.

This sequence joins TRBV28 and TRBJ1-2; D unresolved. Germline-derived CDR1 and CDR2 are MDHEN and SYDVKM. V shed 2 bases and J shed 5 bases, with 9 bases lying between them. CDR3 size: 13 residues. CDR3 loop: CASSLPSFYGYTF. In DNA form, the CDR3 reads TGTGCCAGCAGTTTACCTTCCTTTTATGGCTACACCTTC.

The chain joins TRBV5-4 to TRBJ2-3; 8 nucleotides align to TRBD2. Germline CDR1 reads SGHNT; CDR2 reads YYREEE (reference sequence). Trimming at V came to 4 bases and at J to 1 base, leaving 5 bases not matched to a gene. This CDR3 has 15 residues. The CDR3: CASSGSAGGTDTQYF. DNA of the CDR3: TGTGCCAGCAGCGGGTCAGCGGGAGGCACAGATACGCAGTATTTT.

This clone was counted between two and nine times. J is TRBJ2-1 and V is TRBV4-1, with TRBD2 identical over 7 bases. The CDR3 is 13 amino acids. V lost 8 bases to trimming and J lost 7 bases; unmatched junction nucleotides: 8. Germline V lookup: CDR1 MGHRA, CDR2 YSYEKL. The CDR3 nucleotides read TGCGCCAGCGGTCGACTAGCCGCGAATGAGCAGTTCTTC. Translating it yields CASGRLAANEQFF.

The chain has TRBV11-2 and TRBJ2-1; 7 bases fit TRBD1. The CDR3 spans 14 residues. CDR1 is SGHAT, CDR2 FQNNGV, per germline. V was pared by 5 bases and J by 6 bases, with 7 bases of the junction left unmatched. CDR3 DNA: TGTGCCAGCAGCCAAGGGGGCTCGGGCAATGAGCAGTTCTTC. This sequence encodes CASSQGGSGNEQFF.

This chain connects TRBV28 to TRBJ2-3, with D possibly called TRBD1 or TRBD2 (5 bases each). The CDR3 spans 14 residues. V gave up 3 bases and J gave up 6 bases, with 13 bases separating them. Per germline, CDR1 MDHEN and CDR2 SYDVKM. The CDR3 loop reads CASSFGAQWDTQYF. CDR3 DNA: TGTGCCAGCAGTTTCGGGGCTCAATGGGATACGCAGTATTTT.

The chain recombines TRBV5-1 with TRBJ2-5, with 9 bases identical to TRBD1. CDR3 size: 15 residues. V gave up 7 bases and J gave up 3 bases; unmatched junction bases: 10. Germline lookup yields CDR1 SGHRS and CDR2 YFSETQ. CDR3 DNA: TGCGCCAGCGGCGACCCACAGGGGGCCGAAGAGACCCAGTACTTC. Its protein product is CASGDPQGAEETQYF.

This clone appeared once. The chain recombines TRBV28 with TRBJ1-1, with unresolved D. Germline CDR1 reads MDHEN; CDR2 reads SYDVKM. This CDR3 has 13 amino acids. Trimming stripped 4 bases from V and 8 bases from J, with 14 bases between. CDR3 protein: CASSSPDRREAFF. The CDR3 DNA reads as TGTGCCAGCAGTTCACCGGACCGCCGGGAAGCTTTCTTT.

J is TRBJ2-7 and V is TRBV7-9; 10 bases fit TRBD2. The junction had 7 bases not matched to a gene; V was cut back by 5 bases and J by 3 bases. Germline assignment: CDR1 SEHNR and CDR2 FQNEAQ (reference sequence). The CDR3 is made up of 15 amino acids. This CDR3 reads CASSPSGSDLYEQYF. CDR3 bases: TGTGCCAGCAGCCCTAGCGGGAGCGACCTCTACGAGCAGTACTTC.

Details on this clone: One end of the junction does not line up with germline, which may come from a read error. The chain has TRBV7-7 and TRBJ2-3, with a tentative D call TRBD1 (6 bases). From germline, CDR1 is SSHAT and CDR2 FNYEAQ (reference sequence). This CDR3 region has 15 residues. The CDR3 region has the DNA TGTGCTAGCAGCTTAATGGACAGAAGCACAGATACGCAGTATTTT. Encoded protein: CASSLMDRSTDTQYF.

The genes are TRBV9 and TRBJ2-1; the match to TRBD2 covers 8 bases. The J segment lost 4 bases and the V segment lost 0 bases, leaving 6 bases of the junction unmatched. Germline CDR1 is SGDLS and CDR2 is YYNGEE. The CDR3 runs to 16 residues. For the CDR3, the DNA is TGTGCCAGCAGCGTAGTTCCGGGACTAGAATACAATGAGCAGTTCTTC. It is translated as CASSVVPGLEYNEQFF. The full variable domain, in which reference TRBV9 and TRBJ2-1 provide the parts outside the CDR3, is DSGVTQTPKHLITATGQRVTLRCSPRSGDLSVYWYQQSLDQGLQFLIQYYNGEERAKGNILERFSAQQFPDLHSELNLSSLELGDSALYFCASSVVPGLEYNEQFFGPGTRLTVL.